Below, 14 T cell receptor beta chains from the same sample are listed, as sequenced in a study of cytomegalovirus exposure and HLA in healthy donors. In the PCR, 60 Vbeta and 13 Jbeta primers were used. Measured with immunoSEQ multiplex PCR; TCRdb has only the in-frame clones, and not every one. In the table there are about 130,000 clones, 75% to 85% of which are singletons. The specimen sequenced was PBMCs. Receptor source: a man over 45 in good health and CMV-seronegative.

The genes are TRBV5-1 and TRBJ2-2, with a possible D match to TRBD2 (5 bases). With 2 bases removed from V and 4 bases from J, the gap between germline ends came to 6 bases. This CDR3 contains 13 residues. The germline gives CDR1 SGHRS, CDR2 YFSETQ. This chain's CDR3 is CASSFSVTGELFF. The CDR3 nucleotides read TGCGCCAGCAGCTTTAGCGTCACCGGGGAGCTGTTTTTT.

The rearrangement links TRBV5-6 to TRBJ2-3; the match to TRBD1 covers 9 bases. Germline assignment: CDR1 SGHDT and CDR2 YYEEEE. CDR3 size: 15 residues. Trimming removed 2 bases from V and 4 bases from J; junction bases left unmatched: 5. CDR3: CASSFGTGKSDTQYF. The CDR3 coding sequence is TGTGCCAGCAGCTTTGGGACAGGGAAGTCAGATACGCAGTATTTT. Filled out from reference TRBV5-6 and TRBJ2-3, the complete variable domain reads DAGVTQSPTHLIKTRGQQVTLRCSPKSGHDTVSWYQQALGQGPQFIFQYYEEEERQRGNFPDRFSGHQFPNYSSELNVNALLLGDSALYLCASSFGTGKSDTQYFGPGTRLTVL.

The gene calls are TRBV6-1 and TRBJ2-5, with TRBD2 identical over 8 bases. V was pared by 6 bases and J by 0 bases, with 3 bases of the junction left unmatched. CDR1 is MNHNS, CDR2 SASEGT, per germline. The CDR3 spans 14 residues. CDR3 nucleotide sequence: TGTGCCAGCAGCCTTAGCGGGGACCAAGAGACCCAGTACTTC. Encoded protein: CASSLSGDQETQYF.

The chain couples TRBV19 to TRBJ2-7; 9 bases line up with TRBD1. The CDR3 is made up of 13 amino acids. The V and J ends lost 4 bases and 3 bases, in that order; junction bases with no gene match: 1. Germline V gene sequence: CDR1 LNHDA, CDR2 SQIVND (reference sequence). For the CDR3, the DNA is TGTGCCAGTAGTACGGGACAGGGCTACGAGCAGTACGTC. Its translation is CASSTGQGYEQYV.

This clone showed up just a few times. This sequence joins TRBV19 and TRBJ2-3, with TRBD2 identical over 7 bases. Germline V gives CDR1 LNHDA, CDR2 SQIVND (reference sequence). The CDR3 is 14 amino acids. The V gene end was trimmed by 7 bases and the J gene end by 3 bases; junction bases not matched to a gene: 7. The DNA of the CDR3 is TGTGCCAGTAACCATGCCGGGGGGACAGATACGCAGTATTTT. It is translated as CASNHAGGTDTQYF.

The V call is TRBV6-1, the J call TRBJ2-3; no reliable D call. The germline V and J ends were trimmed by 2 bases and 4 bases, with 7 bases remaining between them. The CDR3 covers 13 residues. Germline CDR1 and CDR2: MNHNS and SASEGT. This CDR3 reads CASSESVADTQYF. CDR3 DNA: TGTGCCAGCAGTGAATCGGTGGCAGATACGCAGTATTTT.

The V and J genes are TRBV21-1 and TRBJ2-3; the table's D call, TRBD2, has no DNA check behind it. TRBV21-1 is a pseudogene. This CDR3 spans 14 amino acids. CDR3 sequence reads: CASHAGDRSDTQYF. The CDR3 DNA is TGTGCCAGCCACGCGGGAGACAGATCGGATACGCAGTATTTT.

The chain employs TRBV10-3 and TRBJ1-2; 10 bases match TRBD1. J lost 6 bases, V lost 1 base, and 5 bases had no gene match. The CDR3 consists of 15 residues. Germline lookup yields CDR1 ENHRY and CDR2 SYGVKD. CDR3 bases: TGTGCCATCAGTGAGTGGGGACAGGGGTTTGATGGCTACACCTTC. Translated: CAISEWGQGFDGYTF.

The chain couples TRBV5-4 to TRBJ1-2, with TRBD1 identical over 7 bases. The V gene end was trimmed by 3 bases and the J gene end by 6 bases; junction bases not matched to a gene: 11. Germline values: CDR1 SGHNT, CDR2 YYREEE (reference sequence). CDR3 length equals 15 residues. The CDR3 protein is CASSSPKGQDHGYTF. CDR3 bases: TGTGCCAGCAGCTCCCCGAAAGGACAGGACCATGGCTACACCTTC.

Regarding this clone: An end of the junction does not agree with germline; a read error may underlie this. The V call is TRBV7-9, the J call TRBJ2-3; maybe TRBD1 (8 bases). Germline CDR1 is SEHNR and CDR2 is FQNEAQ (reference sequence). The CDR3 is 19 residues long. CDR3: CSSRRSHRRTGRETDTQYF. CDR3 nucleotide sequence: TGTTCCAGCAGGAGATCCCACAGACGGACAGGGAGGGAGACAGATACGCAGTATTTT.

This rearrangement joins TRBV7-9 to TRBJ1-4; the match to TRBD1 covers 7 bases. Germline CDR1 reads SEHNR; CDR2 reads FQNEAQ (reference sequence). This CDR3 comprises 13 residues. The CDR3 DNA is TGTGCTTACCACAGGGGATATAATGAAAAACTGTTTTTT. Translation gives CAYHRGYNEKLFF.

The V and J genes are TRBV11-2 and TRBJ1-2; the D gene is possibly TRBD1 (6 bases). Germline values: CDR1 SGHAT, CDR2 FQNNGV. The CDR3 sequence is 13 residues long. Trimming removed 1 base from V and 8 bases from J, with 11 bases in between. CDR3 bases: TGTGCCAGCAGCTTAGGGGGACATTACGGCTACACCTTC. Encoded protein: CASSLGGHYGYTF.

CDR3 residues: CASSPMTGGFNSPLHF. The DNA of the CDR3 is TGTGCCAGCTCACCGATGACAGGGGGCTTTAATTCACCCCTCCACTTT. The rearrangement joins TRBV18 to TRBJ1-6, with TRBD1 matching over 10 bases. V was clipped by 3 bases and J by 6 bases; unmatched bases: 5. The germline V gene has CDR1 KGHSH and CDR2 LQKENI. This CDR3 has 16 residues.

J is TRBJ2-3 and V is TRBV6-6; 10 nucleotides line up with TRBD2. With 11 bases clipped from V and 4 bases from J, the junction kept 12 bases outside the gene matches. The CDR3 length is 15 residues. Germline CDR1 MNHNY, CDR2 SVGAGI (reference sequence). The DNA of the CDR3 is TGTGCCTCACGGGTAGGCGGGACTAGCGCAGATACGCAGTATTTT. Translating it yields CASRVGGTSADTQYF.